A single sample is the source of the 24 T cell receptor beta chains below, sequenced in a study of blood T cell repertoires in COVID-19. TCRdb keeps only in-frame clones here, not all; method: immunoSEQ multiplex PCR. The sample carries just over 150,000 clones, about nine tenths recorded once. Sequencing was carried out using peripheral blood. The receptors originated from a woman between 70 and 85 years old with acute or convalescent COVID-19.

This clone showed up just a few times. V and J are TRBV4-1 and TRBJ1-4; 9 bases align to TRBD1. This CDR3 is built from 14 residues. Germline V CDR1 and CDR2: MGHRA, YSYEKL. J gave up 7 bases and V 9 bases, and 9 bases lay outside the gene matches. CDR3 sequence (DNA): TGCGCCAGTGGAATAGGACAGGGGCGTGAAAAACTGTTTTTT. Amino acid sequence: CASGIGQGREKLFF.

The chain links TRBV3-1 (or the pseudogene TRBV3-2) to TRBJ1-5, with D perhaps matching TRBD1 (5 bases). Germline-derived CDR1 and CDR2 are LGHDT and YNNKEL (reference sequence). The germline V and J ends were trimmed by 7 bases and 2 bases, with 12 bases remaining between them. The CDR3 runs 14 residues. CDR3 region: CASTGGIGNQPQHF. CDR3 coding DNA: TGTGCCAGCACCGGGGGAATCGGCAATCAGCCCCAGCATTTT.

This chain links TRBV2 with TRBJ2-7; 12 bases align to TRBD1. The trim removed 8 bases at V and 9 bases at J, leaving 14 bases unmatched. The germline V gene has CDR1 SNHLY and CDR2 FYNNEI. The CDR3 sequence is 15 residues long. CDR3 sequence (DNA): TGTGCCAGCCGAGAGGCCGGGACAGGGGGCAAAGGGCAGTACTTC. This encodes CASREAGTGGKGQYF. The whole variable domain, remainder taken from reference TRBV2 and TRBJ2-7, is EPEVTQTPSHQVTQMGQEVILRCVPISNHLYFYWYRQILGQKVEFLVSFYNNEISEKSEIFDDQFSVERPDGSNFTLKIRSTKLEDSAMYFCASREAGTGGKGQYFGPGTRLTVT.

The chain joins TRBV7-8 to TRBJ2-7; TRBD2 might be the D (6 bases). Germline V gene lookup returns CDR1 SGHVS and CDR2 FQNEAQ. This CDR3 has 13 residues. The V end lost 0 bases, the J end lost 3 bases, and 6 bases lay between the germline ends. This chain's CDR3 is CASSLAGGYEQYF. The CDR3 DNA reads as TGTGCCAGCAGCTTAGCGGGGGGCTACGAGCAGTACTTC.

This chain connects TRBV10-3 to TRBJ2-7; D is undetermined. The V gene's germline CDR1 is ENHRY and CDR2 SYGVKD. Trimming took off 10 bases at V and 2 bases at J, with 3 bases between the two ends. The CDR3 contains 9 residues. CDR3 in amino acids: CATAYEQYV. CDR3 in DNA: TGTGCCACCGCCTACGAGCAGTACGTC.

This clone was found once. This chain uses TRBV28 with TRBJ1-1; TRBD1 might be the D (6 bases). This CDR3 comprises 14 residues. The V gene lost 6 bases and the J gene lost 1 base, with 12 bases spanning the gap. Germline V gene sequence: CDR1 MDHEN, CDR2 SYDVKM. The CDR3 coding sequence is TGTGCCAGCAGCCAAATACAGGGGAACACTGAAGCTTTCTTT. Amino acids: CASSQIQGNTEAFF. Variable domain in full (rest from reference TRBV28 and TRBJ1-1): DVKVTQSSRYLVKRTGEKVFLECVQDMDHENMFWYRQDPGLGLRLIYFSYDVKMKEKGDIPEGYSVSREKKERFSLILESASTNQTSMYLCASSQIQGNTEAFFGQGTRLTVV.

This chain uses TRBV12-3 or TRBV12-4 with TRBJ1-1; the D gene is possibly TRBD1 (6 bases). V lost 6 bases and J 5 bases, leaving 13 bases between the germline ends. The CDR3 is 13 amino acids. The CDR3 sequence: CASRNRRGTEAFF. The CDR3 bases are TGTGCCAGCAGAAATAGAAGGGGGACTGAAGCTTTCTTT.

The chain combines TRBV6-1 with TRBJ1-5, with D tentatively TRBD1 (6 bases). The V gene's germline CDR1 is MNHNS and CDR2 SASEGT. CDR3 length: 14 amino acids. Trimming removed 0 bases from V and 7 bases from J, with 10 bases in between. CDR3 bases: TGTGCCAGCAGTGAAGCGGGGACACGACAGCCCCAGCATTTT. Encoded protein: CASSEAGTRQPQHF.

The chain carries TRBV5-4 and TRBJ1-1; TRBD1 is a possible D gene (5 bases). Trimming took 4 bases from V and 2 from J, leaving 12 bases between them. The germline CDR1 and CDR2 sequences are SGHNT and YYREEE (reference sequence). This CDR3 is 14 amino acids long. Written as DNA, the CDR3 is TGTGCCAGCAGCACCCCGACAGTTAACACTGAAGCTTTCTTT. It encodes CASSTPTVNTEAFF. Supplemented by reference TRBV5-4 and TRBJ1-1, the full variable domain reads ETGVTQSPTHLIKTRGQQVTLRCSSQSGHNTVSWYQQALGQGPQFIFQYYREEENGRGNFPPRFSGLQFPNYSSELNVNALELDDSALYLCASSTPTVNTEAFFGQGTRLTVV.

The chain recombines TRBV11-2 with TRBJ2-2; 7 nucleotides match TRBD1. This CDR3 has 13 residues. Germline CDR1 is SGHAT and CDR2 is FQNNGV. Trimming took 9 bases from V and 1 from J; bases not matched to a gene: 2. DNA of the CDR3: TGTGCCAGTGGGGACAGGAACACCGGGGAGCTGTTTTTT. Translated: CASGDRNTGELFF.

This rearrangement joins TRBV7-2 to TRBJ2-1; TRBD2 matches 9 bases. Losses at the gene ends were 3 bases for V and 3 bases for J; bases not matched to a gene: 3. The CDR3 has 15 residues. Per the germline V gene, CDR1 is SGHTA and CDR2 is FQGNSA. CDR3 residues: CASSFSRGGYNEQFF. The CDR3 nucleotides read TGTGCCAGCAGCTTCTCGCGGGGGGGCTACAATGAGCAGTTCTTC.

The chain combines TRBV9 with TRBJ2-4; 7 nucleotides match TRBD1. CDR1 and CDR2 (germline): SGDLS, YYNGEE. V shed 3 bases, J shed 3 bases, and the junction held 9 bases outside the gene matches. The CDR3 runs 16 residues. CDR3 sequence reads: CASSASGQVGKNIQYF. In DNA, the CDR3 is TGTGCCAGCAGCGCCAGTGGACAGGTGGGCAAAAACATTCAGTACTTC. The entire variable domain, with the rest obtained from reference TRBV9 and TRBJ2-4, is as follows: DSGVTQTPKHLITATGQRVTLRCSPRSGDLSVYWYQQSLDQGLQFLIQYYNGEERAKGNILERFSAQQFPDLHSELNLSSLELGDSALYFCASSASGQVGKNIQYFGAGTRLSVL.

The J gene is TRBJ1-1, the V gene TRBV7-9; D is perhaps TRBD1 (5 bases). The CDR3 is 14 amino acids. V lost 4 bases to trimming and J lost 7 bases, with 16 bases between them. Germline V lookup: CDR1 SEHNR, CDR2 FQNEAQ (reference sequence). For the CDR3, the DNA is TGTGCCAGCAGCTCGGGGGTTCTATTAGGTGAAGCTTTCTTT. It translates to CASSSGVLLGEAFF.

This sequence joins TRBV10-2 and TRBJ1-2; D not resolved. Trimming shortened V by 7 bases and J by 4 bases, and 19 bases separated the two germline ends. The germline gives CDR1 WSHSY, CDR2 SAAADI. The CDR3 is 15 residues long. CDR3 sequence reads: CASIPDEETPYGYTF. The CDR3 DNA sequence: TGCGCCAGCATCCCCGACGAGGAGACTCCCTATGGCTACACCTTC.

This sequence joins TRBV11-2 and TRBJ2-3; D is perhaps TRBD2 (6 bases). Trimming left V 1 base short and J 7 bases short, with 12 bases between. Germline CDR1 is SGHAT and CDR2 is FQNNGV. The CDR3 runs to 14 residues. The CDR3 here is CASSLGGGGNTQYF. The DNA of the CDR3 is TGTGCCAGCAGCTTAGGTGGTGGGGGGAATACGCAGTATTTT.

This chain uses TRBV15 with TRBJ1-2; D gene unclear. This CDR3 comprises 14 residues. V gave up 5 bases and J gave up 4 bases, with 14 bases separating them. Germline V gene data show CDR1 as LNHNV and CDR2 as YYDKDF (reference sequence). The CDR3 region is CATSFDPAGYGYTF. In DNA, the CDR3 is TGTGCCACCAGCTTTGACCCAGCGGGCTATGGCTACACCTTC.

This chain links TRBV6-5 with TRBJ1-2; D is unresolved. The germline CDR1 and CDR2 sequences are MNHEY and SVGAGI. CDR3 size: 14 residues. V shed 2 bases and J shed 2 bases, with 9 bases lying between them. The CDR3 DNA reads TGTGCCAGCAGTTACGCGCGGGAGAACTATGGCTACACCTTC. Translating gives CASSYARENYGYTF.

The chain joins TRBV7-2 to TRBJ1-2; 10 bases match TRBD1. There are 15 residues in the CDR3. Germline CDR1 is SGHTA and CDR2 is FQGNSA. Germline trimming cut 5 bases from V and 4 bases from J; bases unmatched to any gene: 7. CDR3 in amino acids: CASSPGQGPSYGYTF. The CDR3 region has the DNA TGTGCCAGCAGCCCGGGACAGGGGCCTTCCTATGGCTACACCTTC.

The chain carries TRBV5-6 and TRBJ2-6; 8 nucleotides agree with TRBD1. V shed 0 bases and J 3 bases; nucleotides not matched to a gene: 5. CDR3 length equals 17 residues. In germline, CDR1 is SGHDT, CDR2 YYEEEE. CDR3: CASSLDTGGRGANVLTF. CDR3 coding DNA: TGTGCCAGCAGCTTGGATACAGGGGGTCGTGGGGCCAACGTCCTGACTTTC. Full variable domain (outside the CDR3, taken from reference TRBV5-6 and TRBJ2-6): DAGVTQSPTHLIKTRGQQVTLRCSPKSGHDTVSWYQQALGQGPQFIFQYYEEEERQRGNFPDRFSGHQFPNYSSELNVNALLLGDSALYLCASSLDTGGRGANVLTFGAGSRLTVL.

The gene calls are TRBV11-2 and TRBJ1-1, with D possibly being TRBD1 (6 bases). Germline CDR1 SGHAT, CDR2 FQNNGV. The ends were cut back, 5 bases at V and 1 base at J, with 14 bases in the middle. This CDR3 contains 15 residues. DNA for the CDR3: TGTGCCAGCAGCAAAGGGGGTCAGGGGAACACTGAAGCTTTCTTT. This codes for CASSKGGQGNTEAFF.

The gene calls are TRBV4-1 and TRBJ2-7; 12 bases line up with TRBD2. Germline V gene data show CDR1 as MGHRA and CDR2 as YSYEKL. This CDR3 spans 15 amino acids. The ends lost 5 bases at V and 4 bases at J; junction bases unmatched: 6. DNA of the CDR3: TGCGCCAGCAGCTCACTAGCGGGGGGCAGGTACGAGCAGTACTTC. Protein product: CASSSLAGGRYEQYF.

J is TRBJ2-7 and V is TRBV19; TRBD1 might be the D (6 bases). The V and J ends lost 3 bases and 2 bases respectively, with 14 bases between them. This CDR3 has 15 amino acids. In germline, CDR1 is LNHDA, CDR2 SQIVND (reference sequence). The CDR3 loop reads CASSISPDRPYEQYF. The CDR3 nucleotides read TGTGCCAGTAGTATTTCCCCTGACAGGCCCTACGAGCAGTACTTC.

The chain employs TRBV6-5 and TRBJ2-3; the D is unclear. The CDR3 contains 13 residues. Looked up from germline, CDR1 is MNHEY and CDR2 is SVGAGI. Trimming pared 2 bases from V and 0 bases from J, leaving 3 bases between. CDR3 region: CASSYPSTDTQYF. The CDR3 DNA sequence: TGTGCCAGCAGTTACCCTAGCACAGATACGCAGTATTTT.

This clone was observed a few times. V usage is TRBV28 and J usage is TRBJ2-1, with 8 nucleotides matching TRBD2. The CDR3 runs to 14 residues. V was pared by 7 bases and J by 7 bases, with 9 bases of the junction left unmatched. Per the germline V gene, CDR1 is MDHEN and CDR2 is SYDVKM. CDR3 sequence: CASTLAVAGNEQFF. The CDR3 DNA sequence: TGTGCCAGCACCCTCGCCGTAGCGGGGAATGAGCAGTTCTTC.